In its sample, the clone carrying this T cell receptor beta chain ranks as medium-sized. Its antigen is as yet unknown. Blood genomic DNA input for TRB amplification was about 240-550 ng. The sample comes from a study of T and B cells in COVID-19 patients. Study summary: Of around 21 active-infection patients, roughly 18 carried comorbidities linked to unfavorable COVID-19 outcome.

Multiplex PCR with BIOMED2 TRB-A/B primer pools amplified TRB rearrangements. From the multiplex PCR reads, TCRdb called clonotypes with MiXCR, one entry per CDR3 protein. The sample has more than 900 distinct CDR3 sequences; 28% are singletons. The CDR3 spans 14 residues. Looked up from germline, CDR1 is MNHNS and CDR2 is SASEGT. Trimming stripped 2 bases from V and 4 bases from J, with 9 bases between. Regarding the study as a whole: In COVID-19 patients, T cell receptor beta variable and joining gene use was reportedly strongly skewed.

This sequence was found in a human donor with active COVID-19. Sequencing input: blood. The chain recombines TRBV6-1 with TRBJ1-5; weak D call: TRBD1 (6 bases). CDR3 DNA: TGTGCCAGCAGTGAATCAGGGGAAAATCAGCCCCAGCATTTT. It codes for CASSESGENQPQHF.